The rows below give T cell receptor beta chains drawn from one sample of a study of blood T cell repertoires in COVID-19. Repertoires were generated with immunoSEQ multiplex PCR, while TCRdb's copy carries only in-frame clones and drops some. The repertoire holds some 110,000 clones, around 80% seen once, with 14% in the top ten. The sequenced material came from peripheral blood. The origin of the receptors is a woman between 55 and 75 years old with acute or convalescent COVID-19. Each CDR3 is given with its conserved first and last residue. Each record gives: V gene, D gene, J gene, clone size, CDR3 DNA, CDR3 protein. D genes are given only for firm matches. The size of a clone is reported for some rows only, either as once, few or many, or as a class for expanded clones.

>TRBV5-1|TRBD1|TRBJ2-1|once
TGCGCCAGCAGCTGGAGACAGGGGGGGTCCTACAATGAGCAGTTCTTC
CASSWRQGGSYNEQFF
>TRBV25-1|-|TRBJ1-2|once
TGTGCCAGCAGTGAATCCCGGCCACAGACCCACTATGGCTACACCTTC
CASSESRPQTHYGYTF
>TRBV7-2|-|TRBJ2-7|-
TGTGCCAGCAGCTTAGATGGGACACGGAGCTACGAGCAGTACTTC
CASSLDGTRSYEQYF
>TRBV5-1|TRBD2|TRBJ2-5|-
TGCGCCAGCGGGGCCCAGCTAGCGGGGCCGCAAGAGACCCAGTACTTC
CASGAQLAGPQETQYF
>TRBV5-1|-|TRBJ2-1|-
TGCGCCAGCAGCTTGGACCTTATCGCGTCCTCCTACAATGAGCAGTTCTTC
CASSLDLIASSYNEQFF
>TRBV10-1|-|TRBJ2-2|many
TGCGCCAGCAGCCCCAGTGAAGCCGGGGAGCTGTTTTTT
CASSPSEAGELFF
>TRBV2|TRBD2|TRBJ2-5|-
TGTGCCAGCAGTGTAGGAGGGACTAGCGGGGGGGCCCAAGAGACCCAGTACTTC
CASSVGGTSGGAQETQYF
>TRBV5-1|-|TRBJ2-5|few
TGCGCCAGCAGCTGGGGGGGACAGGCAGAGACCCAGTACTTC
CASSWGGQAETQYF
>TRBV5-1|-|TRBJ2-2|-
TGCGCCAGCAGTCTTGGCAGCGGGAACACCGGGGAGCTGTTTTTT
CASSLGSGNTGELFF
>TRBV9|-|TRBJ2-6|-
TGTGCCAGCAGCGTCTCCCTGGGGCAGAGACCTGGGGCCAACGTCCTGACTTTC
CASSVSLGQRPGANVLTF
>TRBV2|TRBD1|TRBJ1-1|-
TGTGCCAGCAGCGATCGGACAGGGAACACTGAAGCTTTCTTT
CASSDRTGNTEAFF
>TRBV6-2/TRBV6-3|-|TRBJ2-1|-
TGTGCCAGCAGTGATGTAGAAGAGCAGTTCTTC
CASSDVEEQFF
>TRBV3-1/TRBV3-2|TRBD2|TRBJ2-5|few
TGTGCCAGCAGCCGTCTAGCGGGAGTCGAGACCCAGTACTTC
CASSRLAGVETQYF
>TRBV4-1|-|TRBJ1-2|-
TGCGCCAGCAGCCAAGGCCCCGCGGGGGGGATCTATGGCTACACCTTC
CASSQGPAGGIYGYTF
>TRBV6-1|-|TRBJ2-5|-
TGTGCCAGCAGTGAAGCGCCAGGTATATTCCAAGAGACCCAGTACTTC
CASSEAPGIFQETQYF
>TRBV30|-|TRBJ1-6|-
TGTGCCTGGAGTGCTCCCGGCAGGGGAAGTAATTCACCCCTCCACTTT
CAWSAPGRGSNSPLHF
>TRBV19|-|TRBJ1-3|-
TGTGCCAGTAGTACCTCGCGTGGAAACACCATATATTTT
CASSTSRGNTIYF
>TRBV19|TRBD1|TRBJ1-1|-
TGTGCCAGTACCAAAGAGGGGACAGGCATGAACACTGAAGCTTTCTTT
CASTKEGTGMNTEAFF
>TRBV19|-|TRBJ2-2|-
TGTGCCAGTTGTACGGGAGTTCGGGAGAGGGCGAACACCGGGGAGCTGTTTTTT
CASCTGVRERANTGELFF
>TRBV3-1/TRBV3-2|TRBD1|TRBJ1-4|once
TGTGCCAGCAGCCGGCGGGACAGGGCGACTAATGAAAAACTGTTTTTT
CASSRRDRATNEKLFF
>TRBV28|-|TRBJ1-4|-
TGTGCCAGCAGTTTGACAGGACCCCATGAAAAACTGTTTTTT
CASSLTGPHEKLFF
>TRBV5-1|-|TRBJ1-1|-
TGCGCCAGCAGCTTGGACAGGCCGAACACTGAAGCTTTCTTT
CASSLDRPNTEAFF
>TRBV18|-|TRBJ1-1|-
TGTGCCAGCTCACCAGGAGGGGGGGCTAACATACGAGAAGCTTTCTTT
CASSPGGGANIREAFF
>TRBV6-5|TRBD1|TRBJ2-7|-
TGTGCCAGCAGTATACAGGGGGCGAGCCCCTACGAGCAGTACTTC
CASSIQGASPYEQYF
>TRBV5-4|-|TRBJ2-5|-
TGTGCCAGCAGCCCCCCGTACCAAGAGACCCAGTACTTC
CASSPPYQETQYF
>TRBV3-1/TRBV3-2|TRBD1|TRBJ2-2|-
TGTGCCAGCAGCCTTGCGGACAGGGCGATGACCGGGGAGCTGTTTTTT
CASSLADRAMTGELFF
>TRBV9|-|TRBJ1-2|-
TGTGCCAGCACTCGGGTAAACTATGGCTACACCTTC
CASTRVNYGYTF
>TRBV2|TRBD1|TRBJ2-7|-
TGTGCCAGCAGCCGGGACAGGTTCTACGAGCAGTACTTC
CASSRDRFYEQYF
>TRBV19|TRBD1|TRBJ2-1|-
TGTGCCAGTAGAGGTTGGGACAGGGCGTCCTACAATGAGCAGTTCTTC
CASRGWDRASYNEQFF
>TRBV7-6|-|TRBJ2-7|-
TGTGCCAGCAGCTTTGCGGAACGGCCCCATGACGAGCAGTACTTC
CASSFAERPHDEQYF
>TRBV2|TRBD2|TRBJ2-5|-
TGTGCCAGCAGCCAAGGGGAGGGGGAGACCCAGTACTTC
CASSQGEGETQYF
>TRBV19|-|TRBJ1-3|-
TGTGCCAGTAGTATACATCAACAGACCTCTGGAAACACCATATATTTT
CASSIHQQTSGNTIYF
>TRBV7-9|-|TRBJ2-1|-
TGTGCCAGCAGCTTAGTGGCCCTTTCCCTTACCTACAATGAGCAGTTCTTC
CASSLVALSLTYNEQFF
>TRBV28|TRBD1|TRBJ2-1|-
TGTGCCAGCAGCCTGGGGGACAGGGGGCGTCCTGAGCAGTTCTTC
CASSLGDRGRPEQFF
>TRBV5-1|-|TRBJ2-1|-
TGCGCCAGCAGCTTGGTACCGGGAGAGGCCAATGAGCAGTTCTTC
CASSLVPGEANEQFF
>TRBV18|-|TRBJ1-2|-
TGTGCCAGCTCACCTGAGGCTAACTATGGCTACACCTTC
CASSPEANYGYTF
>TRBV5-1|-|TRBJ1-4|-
TGCGCCAGCAGAGTTGGGGGGATCACTAATGAAAAACTGTTTTTT
CASRVGGITNEKLFF